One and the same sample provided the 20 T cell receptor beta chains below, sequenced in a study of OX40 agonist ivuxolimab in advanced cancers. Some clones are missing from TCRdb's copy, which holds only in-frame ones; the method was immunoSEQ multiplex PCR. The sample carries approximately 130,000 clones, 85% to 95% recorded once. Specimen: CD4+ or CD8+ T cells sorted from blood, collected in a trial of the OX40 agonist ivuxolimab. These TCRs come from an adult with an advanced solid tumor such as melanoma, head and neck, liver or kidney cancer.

CDR3 region: CATSRDEGNGYTF. The CDR3 coding sequence is TGTGCCACCAGCAGAGATGAGGGGAATGGCTACACCTTC. This sequence joins TRBV15 and TRBJ1-2; TRBD1 might be the D (5 bases). Germline CDR1 is LNHNV and CDR2 is YYDKDF (reference sequence). Trimming shortened V by 0 bases and J by 6 bases, and 8 bases separated the two germline ends. The CDR3 contains 13 residues.

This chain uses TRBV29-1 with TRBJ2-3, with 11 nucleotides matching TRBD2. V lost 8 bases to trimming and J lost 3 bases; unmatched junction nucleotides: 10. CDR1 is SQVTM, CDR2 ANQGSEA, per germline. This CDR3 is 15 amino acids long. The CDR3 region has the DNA TGCAGCACCTACCAGGGGACTAGCGGAACAGATACGCAGTATTTT. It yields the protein CSTYQGTSGTDTQYF.

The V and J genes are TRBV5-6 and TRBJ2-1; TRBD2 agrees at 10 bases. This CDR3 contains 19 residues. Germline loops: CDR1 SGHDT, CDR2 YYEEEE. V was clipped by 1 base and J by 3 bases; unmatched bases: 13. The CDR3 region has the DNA TGTGCCAGCAGCTTGACAGGGGCTAGCGGGAGCACCAACTACAATGAGCAGTTCTTC. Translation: CASSLTGASGSTNYNEQFF.

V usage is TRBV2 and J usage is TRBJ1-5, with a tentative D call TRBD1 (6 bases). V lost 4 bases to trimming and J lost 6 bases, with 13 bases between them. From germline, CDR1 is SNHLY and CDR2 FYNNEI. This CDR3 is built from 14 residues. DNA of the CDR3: TGTGCCAGCAGTGTCGAGGGAGGGGGTCAGCCCCAGCATTTT. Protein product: CASSVEGGGQPQHF.

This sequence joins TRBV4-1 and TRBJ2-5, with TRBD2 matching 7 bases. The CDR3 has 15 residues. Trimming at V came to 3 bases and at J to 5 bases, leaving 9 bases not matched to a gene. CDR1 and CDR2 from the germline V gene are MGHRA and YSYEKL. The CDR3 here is CASSQGGRWEETQYF. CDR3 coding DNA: TGCGCCAGCAGCCAGGGGGGGAGATGGGAGGAGACCCAGTACTTC.

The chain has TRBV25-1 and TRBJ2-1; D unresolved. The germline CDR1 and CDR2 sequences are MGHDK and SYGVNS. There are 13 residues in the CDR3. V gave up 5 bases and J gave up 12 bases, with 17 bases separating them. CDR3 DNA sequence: TGTGCCAGCAGTCATAAGCCTAGGGCAGGGCAGTTCTTC. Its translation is CASSHKPRAGQFF.

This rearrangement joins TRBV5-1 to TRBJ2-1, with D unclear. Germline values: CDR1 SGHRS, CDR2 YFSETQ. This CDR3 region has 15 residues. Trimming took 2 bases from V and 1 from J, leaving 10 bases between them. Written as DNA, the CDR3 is TGCGCCAGCAGCTTAGGCACGGGTTCCTACAATGAGCAGTTCTTC. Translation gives CASSLGTGSYNEQFF.

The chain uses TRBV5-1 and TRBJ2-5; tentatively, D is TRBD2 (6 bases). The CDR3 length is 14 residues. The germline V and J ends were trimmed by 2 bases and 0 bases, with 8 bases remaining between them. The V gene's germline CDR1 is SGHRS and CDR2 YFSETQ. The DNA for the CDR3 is TGCGCCAGCAGCTTCGGGGGTAACCAAGAGACCCAGTACTTC. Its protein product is CASSFGGNQETQYF. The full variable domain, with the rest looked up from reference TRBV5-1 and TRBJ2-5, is KAGVTQTPRYLIKTRGQQVTLSCSPISGHRSVSWYQQTPGQGLQFLFEYFSETQRNKGNFPGRFSGRQFSNSRSEMNVSTLELGDSALYLCASSFGGNQETQYFGPGTRLLVL.

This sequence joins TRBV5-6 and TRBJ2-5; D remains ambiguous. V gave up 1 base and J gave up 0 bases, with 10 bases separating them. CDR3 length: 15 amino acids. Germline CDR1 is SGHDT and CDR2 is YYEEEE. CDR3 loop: CASSLWRKYQETQYF. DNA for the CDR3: TGTGCCAGCAGCTTGTGGCGGAAGTACCAAGAGACCCAGTACTTC.

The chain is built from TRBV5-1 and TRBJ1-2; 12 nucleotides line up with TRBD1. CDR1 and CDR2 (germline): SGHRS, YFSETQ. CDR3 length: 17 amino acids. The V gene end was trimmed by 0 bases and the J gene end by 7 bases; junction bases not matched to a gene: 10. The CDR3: CASSLAFTGQGASGYTF. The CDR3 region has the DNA TGCGCCAGCAGCTTGGCCTTTACGGGACAGGGGGCAAGTGGCTACACCTTC.

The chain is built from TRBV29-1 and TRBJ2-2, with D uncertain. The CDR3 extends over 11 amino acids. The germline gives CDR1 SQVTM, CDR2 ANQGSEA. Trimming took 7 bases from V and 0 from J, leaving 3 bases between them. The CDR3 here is CSGANTGELFF. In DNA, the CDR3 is TGCAGCGGTGCGAACACCGGGGAGCTGTTTTTT.

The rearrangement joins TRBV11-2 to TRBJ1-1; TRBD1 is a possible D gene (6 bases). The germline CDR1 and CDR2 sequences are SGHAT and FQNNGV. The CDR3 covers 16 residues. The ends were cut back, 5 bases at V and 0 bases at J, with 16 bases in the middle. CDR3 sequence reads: CASSRPRDTVNTEAFF. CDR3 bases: TGTGCCAGCAGCCGCCCCCGGGACACGGTGAACACTGAAGCTTTCTTT.

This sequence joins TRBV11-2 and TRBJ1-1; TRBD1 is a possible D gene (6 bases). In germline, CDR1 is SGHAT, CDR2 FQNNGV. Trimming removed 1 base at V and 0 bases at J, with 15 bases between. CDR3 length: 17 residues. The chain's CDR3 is CASSLVGARTMNTEAFF. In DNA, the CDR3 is TGTGCCAGCAGCTTAGTGGGGGCCAGGACCATGAACACTGAAGCTTTCTTT.

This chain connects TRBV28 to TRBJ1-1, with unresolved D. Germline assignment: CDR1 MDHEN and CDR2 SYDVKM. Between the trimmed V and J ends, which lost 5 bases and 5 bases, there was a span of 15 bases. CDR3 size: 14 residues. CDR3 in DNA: TGTGCCAGCAGTGTAAACCCTGGGAGGACTGAAGCTTTCTTT. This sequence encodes CASSVNPGRTEAFF.

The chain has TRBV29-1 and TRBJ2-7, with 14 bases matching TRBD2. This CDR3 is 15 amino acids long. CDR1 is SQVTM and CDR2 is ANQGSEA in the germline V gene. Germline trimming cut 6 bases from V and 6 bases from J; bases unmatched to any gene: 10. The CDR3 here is CSVEAGLAGASEQYF. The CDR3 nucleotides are TGCAGCGTCGAGGCGGGACTAGCGGGAGCCTCCGAGCAGTACTTC.

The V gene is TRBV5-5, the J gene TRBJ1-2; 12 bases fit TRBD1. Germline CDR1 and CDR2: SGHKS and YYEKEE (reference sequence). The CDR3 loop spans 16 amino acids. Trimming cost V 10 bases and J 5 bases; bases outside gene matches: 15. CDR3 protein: CASSSGTGGAKYGYTF. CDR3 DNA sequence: TGTGCCTCCTCCTCCGGGACAGGGGGCGCGAAGTATGGCTACACCTTC.

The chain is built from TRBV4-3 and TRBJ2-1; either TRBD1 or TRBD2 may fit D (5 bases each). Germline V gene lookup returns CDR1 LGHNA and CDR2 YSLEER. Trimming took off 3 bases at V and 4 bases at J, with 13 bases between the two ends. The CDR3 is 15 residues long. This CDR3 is CASSHRDGPYNEQFF. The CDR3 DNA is TGCGCCAGCAGCCATCGGGACGGACCTTACAATGAGCAGTTCTTC.

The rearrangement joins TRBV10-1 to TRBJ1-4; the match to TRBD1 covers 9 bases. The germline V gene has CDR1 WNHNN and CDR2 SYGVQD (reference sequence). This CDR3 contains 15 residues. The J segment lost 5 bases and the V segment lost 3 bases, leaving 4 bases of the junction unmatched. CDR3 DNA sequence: TGCGCCAGCAGTGATCCCGGGACAGGGAATGAAAAACTGTTTTTT. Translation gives CASSDPGTGNEKLFF.

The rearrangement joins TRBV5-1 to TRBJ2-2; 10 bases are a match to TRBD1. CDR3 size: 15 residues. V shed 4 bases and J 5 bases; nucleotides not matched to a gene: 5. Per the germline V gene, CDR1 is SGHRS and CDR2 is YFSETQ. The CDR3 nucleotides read TGCGCCAGCAGCCCCTGGACAGGGGGTACCGGGGAGCTGTTTTTT. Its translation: CASSPWTGGTGELFF.

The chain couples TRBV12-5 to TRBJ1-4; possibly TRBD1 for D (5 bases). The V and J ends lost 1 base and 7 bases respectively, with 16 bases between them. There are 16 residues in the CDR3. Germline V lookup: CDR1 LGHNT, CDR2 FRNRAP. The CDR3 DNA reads TGTGCTAGTGGTTTGGCCCCAGGGACTACGCTTGAAAAACTGTTTTTT. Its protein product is CASGLAPGTTLEKLFF.